A selection of T cell receptor beta chains follows, all from one sample in a study of blood T cell repertoires in COVID-19. The assay was immunoSEQ multiplex PCR, and TCRdb's table has in-frame clones only and misses some. The table has about 64,000 clones, 80% to 95% seen once. The sample taken for sequencing was peripheral blood. These TCRs come from a woman over 75 with active COVID-19. Each CDR3 is given with its conserved first and last residue. D genes are given only for firm matches. Rows give clone size only sometimes, using once, few, many, or a class for an expanded clone.

D	J	size	V	DNA	CDR3
NA	TRBJ1-4	NA	TRBV4-2	TGTGCCAGCAGCCAAGATTACACCCTAGCTAATGAAAAACTGTTTTTT	CASSQDYTLANEKLFF
NA	TRBJ2-3	NA	TRBV2	TGTGCCAGCAGATGGATGGCGGATAGCACAGATACGCAGTATTTT	CASRWMADSTDTQYF
TRBD2	TRBJ2-3	NA	TRBV9	TGTGCCAGCAGCGTAGGGGGGACTAGCCTAGATACGCAGTATTTT	CASSVGGTSLDTQYF
TRBD2	TRBJ2-1	NA	TRBV27	TGTGCCAGCAGCCGGAGCGGGAGGCTGGGAAATGAGCAGTTCTTC	CASSRSGRLGNEQFF
NA	TRBJ1-2	NA	TRBV7-5	TGTGTCAGAAGCTTAGGGGACAGTCCTGGCTACACCTTC	CVRSLGDSPGYTF
NA	TRBJ2-3	NA	TRBV3-1/TRBV3-2	TGTGCCAGCAGCCTAGCTTTGGGAGCTAGCACAGATACGCAGTATTTT	CASSLALGASTDTQYF
NA	TRBJ1-2	once	TRBV6-5	TGTGCCAGCAGTTACTCAATCAGGGGAGCTAACTATGGCTACACCTTC	CASSYSIRGANYGYTF
NA	TRBJ1-1	NA	TRBV19	TGTGCCAGTAGTATAGATCAGTACACTGAAGCTTTCTTT	CASSIDQYTEAFF
NA	TRBJ1-4	NA	TRBV5-1	TGCGCCAGCAGCCAACAGGGCTTGGATGAAAAACTGTTTTTT	CASSQQGLDEKLFF
NA	TRBJ2-2	NA	TRBV6-1	TGTGCCAGCAGTGAAGCCGTCAGGAACACCGGGGAGCTGTTTTTT	CASSEAVRNTGELFF
NA	TRBJ1-1	NA	TRBV6-5	TGTGCCAGCGCTAAAGCCGGAGACACTGAAGCTTTCTTT	CASAKAGDTEAFF
TRBD1	TRBJ2-7	NA	TRBV6-5	TGTGCCAGCAGTATTCGGGACAGCAACTACGAGCAGTACTTC	CASSIRDSNYEQYF
NA	TRBJ2-3	NA	TRBV19	TGTGCCAGTAGTATTAGAACAGCTTCCCTCACAGATACGCAGTATTTT	CASSIRTASLTDTQYF
NA	TRBJ2-7	NA	TRBV12-3/TRBV12-4	TGTGCCAGCAGCGTTAGGCGGGACTACGAGCAGTACTTC	CASSVRRDYEQYF
TRBD2	TRBJ2-3	NA	TRBV5-8	TGTGCCAGCAGCCAGCGGGGGAGCCCTGTAGATACGCAGTATTTT	CASSQRGSPVDTQYF
NA	TRBJ2-1	NA	TRBV19	TGTGCCAGTAGTGTGATTACGAGCTCCTACAATGAGCAGTTCTTC	CASSVITSSYNEQFF
TRBD1	TRBJ2-1	NA	TRBV23-1	TGCGCCAGCAGTCAACCTACAACAGGGGTGGGGGACTACAATGAGCAGTTCTTC	CASSQPTTGVGDYNEQFF
TRBD1	TRBJ2-7	once	TRBV6-5	TGTGCCAGCAGTTACCGGGACAGGGGTACCTACGAGCAGTACTTC	CASSYRDRGTYEQYF
TRBD2	TRBJ2-7	NA	TRBV28	TGTGCCAGCTCCATCGGGGAGGGCGAGCAGTACTTC	CASSIGEGEQYF
NA	TRBJ2-5	NA	TRBV11-1	TGTGCCAGCAGTCCCCCGACAGGCGGAGAGACCCAGTACTTC	CASSPPTGGETQYF
TRBD2	TRBJ2-7	NA	TRBV19	TGTGCCAGTAGTATAGAGGTCGCGGGAGCGAACGAGCAGTACTTC	CASSIEVAGANEQYF
TRBD1	TRBJ1-6	NA	TRBV28	TGTGCCAGCAGTTTTCCACAGGGGAGCCGCTCACCCCTCCACTTT	CASSFPQGSRSPLHF
NA	TRBJ2-1	NA	TRBV7-9	TGTGCCAGCAGCTCTGTGACTAGAATACATGAGCAGTTCTTC	CASSSVTRIHEQFF
NA	TRBJ1-5	NA	TRBV14	TGTGCCAGCAGCCAAGATCCCAGACAGGATGATCAGCCCCAGCATTTT	CASSQDPRQDDQPQHF
TRBD2	TRBJ2-3	NA	TRBV4-2	TGTGCCAGCAGCCACCAAGCGGGGGTGAGCACAGATACGCAGTATTTT	CASSHQAGVSTDTQYF
NA	TRBJ2-7	NA	TRBV6-2/TRBV6-3	TGTGCCAGCAGTTACGATGCTTGGGCTAGCGATCCGATAGACTACGAGCAGTACTTC	CASSYDAWASDPIDYEQYF
NA	TRBJ2-3	NA	TRBV15	TGTGCCACCAGCAGGAGCTTACCCGATACGCAGTATTTT	CATSRSLPDTQYF
TRBD2	TRBJ2-1	NA	TRBV7-9	TGTGCCAGCAGCGGGACTAGCGGGAGAGGGAGTGAGCAGTTCTTC	CASSGTSGRGSEQFF
NA	TRBJ1-5	NA	TRBV6-5	TGTGCCAGCAGCCATCAGGGCGATAGCAATCAGCCCCAGCATTTT	CASSHQGDSNQPQHF
NA	TRBJ2-2	NA	TRBV9	TGTGCCAGCGCGTTGCAGGCGAACACCGGGGAGCTGTTTTTT	CASALQANTGELFF
NA	TRBJ1-2	NA	TRBV6-6	TGTGCCAGCAGTTACGGTAGATGGGGGGACTATGGCTACACCTTC	CASSYGRWGDYGYTF
NA	TRBJ2-1	NA	TRBV5-5	TGTGCCAGCAGGTTCGTCGGTAGCTCCTACAATGAGCAGTTCTTC	CASRFVGSSYNEQFF
TRBD1	TRBJ2-1	NA	TRBV2	TGTGCCAGCGGCCAGGGGGCTGGGTACAATGAGCAGTTCTTC	CASGQGAGYNEQFF
TRBD1	TRBJ1-6	NA	TRBV5-4	TGTGCCAGCAGTTCGACAGGGGGTTCACCCCTCCACTTT	CASSSTGGSPLHF
NA	TRBJ1-5	NA	TRBV3-1/TRBV3-2	TGTGCCAGCAGCCAAGACCCAGGGGCGGGGGGCCGGCAGCCCCAGCATTTT	CASSQDPGAGGRQPQHF
TRBD2	TRBJ2-5	NA	TRBV5-1	TGCGCCAGCAGCTTGGTGGCGGGGGAAGAGACCCAGTACTTC	CASSLVAGEETQYF
NA	TRBJ1-5	NA	TRBV21-1	TGTGCCAGCAGCGAGACCCGCCAGCTCAGGAGGAGGGGCGGGCAGCCCCAGCATTTT	CASSETRQLRRRGGQPQHF
TRBD2	TRBJ2-5	NA	TRBV5-1	TGCGCCAGCAGCTCCACTAGCGGGAGGTTTGAGACCCAGTACTTC	CASSSTSGRFETQYF
NA	TRBJ2-3	NA	TRBV25-1	TGTGCCAGCAGTGGGTACAGGGTTAGCACAGATACGCAGTATTTT	CASSGYRVSTDTQYF
TRBD2	TRBJ2-5	NA	TRBV13	TGTGCCAGCAGCCAGGGACTAAACTCCCAAGAGACCCAGTACTTC	CASSQGLNSQETQYF
TRBD1	TRBJ1-5	NA	TRBV10-3	TGTGCCATCAGCTACGACAGGGTCAATCAGCCCCAGCATTTT	CAISYDRVNQPQHF